This T cell receptor beta chain stems from a study of cytomegalovirus exposure and HLA in healthy donors. Findings and caveats of the study: Most subjects' HLA-A and HLA-B alleles were reportedly predicted from TCR beta sequences.

This clone was counted ten times or more. The antigen is undetermined. The same CDR3 can be traced to other DNA sequences in this sample. The PCR was carried out with 60 Vbeta primers and 13 Jbeta primers. Data came from immunoSEQ multiplex PCR; TCRdb stores just in-frame clones and leaves some out. The table shows over 150,000 clones, with approximately 79% occurring only once. From germline, CDR1 is MDHEN and CDR2 SYDVKM. With 3 bases clipped from V and 2 bases from J, the junction kept 5 bases outside the gene matches. This CDR3 is built from 16 residues. The sequenced material came from PBMCs. The receptor was isolated from a man aged 55 to 70 in good health and CMV-seronegative. This chain joins TRBV28 and TRBJ2-1, with 9 bases lining up with TRBD2. The CDR3 DNA reads as TGTGCCAGCAGTTTGGGAGCGGGAGGTCCCTACAATGAGCAGTTCTTC. This encodes CASSLGAGGPYNEQFF.